The 16 T cell receptor beta chains below all came from one sample that was sequenced in a study of cytomegalovirus exposure and HLA in healthy donors. Vbeta (60) and Jbeta (13) primers were used in the PCR. Sequencing was performed with immunoSEQ multiplex PCR; in TCRdb, only in-frame clones are kept and a portion is missing. The sample has 90,000 to 130,000 clones; over 60% are singletons. The sample taken for sequencing was PBMCs. Receptors were obtained from a woman aged 55-70 years in good health and CMV-seropositive.

The V call is TRBV11-1, the J call TRBJ2-7; 10 nucleotides agree with TRBD1. In germline, CDR1 is SGHAT, CDR2 FQDESV (reference sequence). V was pared by 5 bases and J by 1 base, with 8 bases of the junction left unmatched. The CDR3 consists of 16 residues. In nucleotides, the CDR3 is TGTGCCAGCAGCCGGGTACCGGGACAGGGGTCCTACGAGCAGTACTTC. The encoded protein is CASSRVPGQGSYEQYF.

The rearrangement uses TRBV7-9 and TRBJ1-3; D is possibly TRBD1 (5 bases). CDR3 length: 14 amino acids. Looked up from germline, CDR1 is SEHNR and CDR2 is FQNEAQ (reference sequence). Trimming took 5 bases from V and 0 from J, leaving 8 bases between them. Here the CDR3 DNA reads TGTGCCAGCAGCACAGGATTCTCTGGAAACACCATATATTTT. It translates to CASSTGFSGNTIYF.

The chain has TRBV19 and TRBJ2-5; 11 nucleotides agree with TRBD1. The CDR3 covers 15 residues. Germline lookup yields CDR1 LNHDA and CDR2 SQIVND (reference sequence). V gave up 6 bases and J gave up 4 bases; unmatched junction bases: 7. The CDR3 protein is CASRTGTGGSETQYF. The CDR3 DNA follows: TGTGCCAGTAGAACCGGGACAGGGGGTTCAGAGACCCAGTACTTC.

The V call is TRBV6-4, the J call TRBJ1-6; D unresolved. Germline CDR1 MRHNA, CDR2 SNTAGT. With 3 bases removed from V and 10 bases from J, the gap between germline ends came to 10 bases. The CDR3 totals 13 residues. The CDR3 protein is CASSEKTASPLHF. The CDR3 nucleotides read TGTGCCAGCAGTGAAAAAACAGCATCACCCCTCCACTTT.

V and J are TRBV28 and TRBJ1-4; tentatively, D is TRBD1 (6 bases). CDR1 and CDR2 from the germline V gene are MDHEN and SYDVKM. Deletions cut 1 base from V and 8 bases from J, with 17 bases between. The CDR3 is 16 amino acids. CDR3: CASSLYKGVDDEKLFF. The CDR3 bases are TGTGCCAGCAGTTTATACAAGGGGGTAGACGACGAAAAACTGTTTTTT.

The chain carries TRBV7-9 and TRBJ1-2, with a weak D call TRBD1 (5 bases). Germline CDR1 is SEHNR and CDR2 is FQNEAQ (reference sequence). Trimming removed 4 bases from V and 8 bases from J, with 17 bases in between. CDR3 size: 14 residues. This CDR3 is CASSSWQGPGGYTF. The CDR3 DNA follows: TGTGCCAGCAGCTCCTGGCAGGGTCCTGGGGGCTACACCTTC. The full variable domain, its missing parts supplied by reference TRBV7-9 and TRBJ1-2, is DTGVSQNPRHKITKRGQNVTFRCDPISEHNRLYWYRQTLGQGPEFLTYFQNEAQLEKSRLLSDRFSAERPKGSFSTLEIQRTEQGDSAMYLCASSSWQGPGGYTFGSGTRLTVV.

The genes are TRBV11-1 and TRBJ1-1; TRBD1 might be the D (5 bases). Germline V gives CDR1 SGHAT, CDR2 FQDESV (reference sequence). The CDR3 extends over 14 amino acids. V was pared by 2 bases and J by 1 base, with 8 bases between. CDR3 nucleotides: TGTGCCAGCAGCTTATGGGGGGAGAACACTGAAGCTTTCTTT. It codes for CASSLWGENTEAFF.

This clone occurred a few times. J is TRBJ2-7 and V is TRBV6-6, with D possibly TRBD1 on 6 matching bases. Germline V gene data show CDR1 as MNHNY and CDR2 as SVGAGI (reference sequence). The CDR3 covers 16 residues. V shed 4 bases and J shed 0 bases, with 16 bases lying between them. Here the CDR3 reads CASSFGYEQGSYEQYF. CDR3 bases: TGTGCCAGCAGTTTTGGATACGAACAGGGCTCCTACGAGCAGTACTTC.

The chain joins TRBV9 to TRBJ2-3; 11 nucleotides agree with TRBD2. The CDR3 has 18 amino acids. Germline CDR1 and CDR2: SGDLS and YYNGEE. The J segment lost 3 bases and the V segment lost 0 bases, leaving 9 bases of the junction unmatched. The CDR3: CASSVGFSGRVLTDTQYF. The CDR3 coding sequence is TGTGCCAGCAGCGTAGGTTTTAGCGGGAGGGTCCTAACAGATACGCAGTATTTT.

Here the CDR3 reads CASSLGRTGALEQYF. CDR3 nucleotides: TGTGCCAGCAGCTTGGGGAGGACAGGGGCTCTCGAGCAGTACTTC. V gene TRBV5-4 combines with J gene TRBJ2-7; 9 bases map to TRBD1. Unmatched junction bases numbered 7, after V lost 0 bases and J lost 6 bases. The CDR3 runs 15 residues. CDR1 is SGHNT and CDR2 is YYREEE in the germline V gene (reference sequence).

This clone was detected only once. CDR3 in amino acids: CASSLAGDRVSYGYTF. The CDR3 nucleotides read TGCGCCAGCAGCTTGGCGGGGGACAGGGTATCCTATGGCTACACCTTC. The V gene is TRBV5-1, the J gene TRBJ1-2, with 9 bases matching TRBD1. This CDR3 is built from 16 residues. V trimming: 0 bases; J trimming: 4 bases; junction bases outside the gene matches: 7. Germline V gives CDR1 SGHRS, CDR2 YFSETQ.

The chain links TRBV11-2 to TRBJ1-4, with D perhaps matching TRBD1 (6 bases). V lost 5 bases and J lost 5, with 15 bases in between. Germline V gives CDR1 SGHAT, CDR2 FQNNGV. The CDR3 loop spans 15 amino acids. CDR3 sequence: CASSPRGGGNEKLFF. DNA for the CDR3: TGTGCCAGCAGCCCCCGGGGAGGGGGGAATGAAAAACTGTTTTTT.

This clone was counted once. The chain carries TRBV4-2 and TRBJ2-1; 7 bases fit TRBD2. The CDR3 has 17 amino acids. Unmatched junction bases numbered 10, after V lost 4 bases and J lost 1 base. Germline assignment: CDR1 LGHNA and CDR2 YNFKEQ. Written as DNA, the CDR3 is TGTGCCAGCAGCCTAGGAGGTGCGGGAGAATCCTACAATGAGCAGTTCTTC. It encodes CASSLGGAGESYNEQFF.

Only a few counts were recorded for this clone. V gene TRBV5-1 combines with J gene TRBJ2-3; maybe TRBD1 (5 bases). Germline-derived CDR1 and CDR2 are SGHRS and YFSETQ. V was cut by 5 bases and J by 10 bases, with 11 bases left in between. CDR3 length: 11 residues. CDR3 protein: CASRGTGAQYF. CDR3 in DNA: TGCGCCAGCAGAGGCACAGGAGCGCAGTATTTT.

On this clone itself: An end of the junction does not agree with germline; a read error may underlie this. The chain has TRBV7-9 and TRBJ2-2, with D unclear. Germline V gene lookup returns CDR1 SEHNR and CDR2 FQNEAQ (reference sequence). The CDR3 covers 12 residues. The CDR3 spells CSSSIIVGELFF. The CDR3 DNA is TGTTCCAGCAGCATCATTGTCGGGGAGCTGTTTTTT.

This clone was seen just once. The chain recombines TRBV7-2 with TRBJ2-1; maybe TRBD2 (6 bases). The CDR3 runs 15 residues. The germline V and J ends were trimmed by 5 bases and 7 bases, with 18 bases remaining between them. The germline V gene has CDR1 SGHTA and CDR2 FQGNSA. CDR3 DNA sequence: TGTGCCAGCAGCGTCGGGACGGGAGTCCGGAATGAGCAGTTCTTC. It encodes CASSVGTGVRNEQFF.